The clone carrying this T cell receptor beta chain has a single count. RNA totalling about 0.45 to 1 ug underwent reverse transcription with random hexamers. Across 54 Vbeta and 13 Jbeta, immunoSEQ multiplex PCR amplified TCR beta CDR3. TCRdb re-analysed the immunoSEQ multiplex PCR reads in MiXCR, keeping a single row per CDR3 protein. The sample has approximately 120,000 distinct CDR3 sequences; about nine tenths are singletons. The CDR3 loop spans 17 amino acids. V gave up 5 bases and J gave up 9 bases; unmatched junction bases: 15. Per germline, CDR1 SGHNT and CDR2 YENEEA. The sample belongs to a study of CD8 T cells in Susac syndrome.

The sample taken for sequencing was CD4+ T cells from PBMCs. This sequence was found in a human donor in good health. V usage is TRBV11-3 and J usage is TRBJ2-1; 11 positions match TRBD2. The CDR3: CASSHELAGATAGEQFF. The CDR3 nucleotides read TGTGCCAGCAGCCACGAACTAGCGGGAGCGACCGCGGGTGAGCAGTTCTTC. The variable domain in full, with the rest retrieved from reference TRBV11-3 and TRBJ2-1, is EAGVVQSPRYKIIEKKQPVAFWCNPISGHNTLYWYLQNLGQGPELLIRYENEEAVDDSQLPKDRFSAERLKGVDSTLKIQPAELGDSAVYLCASSHELAGATAGEQFFGPGTRLTVL.